Shown below are 14 T cell receptor beta chains from a single sample sequenced in a study of response to subunit inactivated influenza vaccine. TCRdb fed the RT-PCR reads into MiXCR, producing one record per CDR3 protein. The sample yields about 700,000 distinct CDR3 sequences, 15% to 18% seen once. The specimen comprised PBMCs from blood, sampled about 13 days after vaccination. Receptors originate from a man between 45 and 60 years old who received an inactivated influenza vaccine.

V and J are TRBV10-3 and TRBJ2-5, with 11 bases lining up with TRBD2. CDR3 length: 16 amino acids. V lost 3 bases to trimming and J lost 5 bases; unmatched junction nucleotides: 8. CDR1 ENHRY and CDR2 SYGVKD come from the germline V gene. This CDR3 is CAISDQLAGGPETQYF. CDR3 DNA: TGTGCCATCAGTGATCAGTTAGCGGGGGGGCCCGAGACCCAGTACTTC.

Comment on this clonotype: This clone may be a read error of a much larger clone one base away. The chain employs TRBV2 and TRBJ2-1, with D possibly matching TRBD1 (7 bases). The CDR3 covers 15 residues. Deletions cut 6 bases from V and 0 bases from J, with 12 bases between. The germline V gene encodes CDR1 SNHLY and CDR2 FYNNEI. This chain's CDR3 is CASREGQSSYNEQFF. CDR3 sequence (DNA): TGTGCCAGCAGGGAGGGACAGAGCTCCTACAATGAGCAGTTCTTC.

This clonotype was observed a handful of times. CDR3 loop: CASRPTGTSGDYNEQFF. The CDR3 nucleotides read TGTGCCAGCAGACCAACCGGGACTAGCGGGGACTACAATGAGCAGTTCTTC. This sequence joins TRBV12-3 or TRBV12-4 and TRBJ2-1, with TRBD2 matching over 13 bases. The CDR3 covers 17 residues. The ends lost 6 bases at V and 3 bases at J; junction bases unmatched: 8.

In this sample, this clonotype turned up a few times. The J gene is TRBJ2-1, the V gene TRBV27; 12 bases are a match to TRBD2. From germline, CDR1 is MNHEY and CDR2 SMNVEV (reference sequence). The CDR3 loop spans 19 amino acids. Trimming removed 6 bases from V and 3 bases from J; junction bases left unmatched: 15. The CDR3 coding sequence is TGTGCCAGCAGCACTTGGACTAGCGGGGTCCCCTCTGTCTACAATGAGCAGTTCTTC. Protein product: CASSTWTSGVPSVYNEQFF.

V and J are TRBV6-1 and TRBJ1-1; D uncertain. The ends were cut back, 8 bases at V and 0 bases at J, with 10 bases in the middle. The CDR3 loop spans 13 amino acids. Per germline, CDR1 MNHNS and CDR2 SASEGT. As DNA, the CDR3 is TGTGCCAGCCAACGGGAGTTGAACACTGAAGCTTTCTTT. Amino acids: CASQRELNTEAFF.

The rearrangement uses TRBV5-1 and TRBJ2-3; D remains ambiguous. CDR3 length equals 14 residues. The V end lost 0 bases, the J end lost 2 bases, and 7 bases lay between the germline ends. Germline V gene lookup returns CDR1 SGHRS and CDR2 YFSETQ. The CDR3 region is CASSLAENTDTQYF. CDR3 nucleotide sequence: TGCGCCAGCAGCTTGGCCGAAAACACAGATACGCAGTATTTT. Using reference TRBV5-1 and TRBJ2-3 for the parts outside the CDR3, the full variable domain is KAGVTQTPRYLIKTRGQQVTLSCSPISGHRSVSWYQQTPGQGLQFLFEYFSETQRNKGNFPGRFSGRQFSNSRSEMNVSTLELGDSALYLCASSLAENTDTQYFGPGTRLTVL.

The chain links TRBV14 to TRBJ1-6; no firm D call. V shed 0 bases and J shed 10 bases, with 10 bases lying between them. In germline, CDR1 is SGHDN, CDR2 FVKESK. CDR3 size: 14 residues. CDR3 bases: TGTGCCAGCAGCCAAGATATAGGTGCGTCACCCCTCCACTTT. It specifies CASSQDIGASPLHF.

The J gene is TRBJ1-1, the V gene TRBV27; D is uncertain. This CDR3 has 12 amino acids. The germline V gene encodes CDR1 MNHEY and CDR2 SMNVEV (reference sequence). Trimming left V 6 bases short and J 3 bases short, with 8 bases between. The CDR3 DNA sequence: TGTGCCAGCAGGGGTGGGTACACTGAAGCTTTCTTT. Protein: CASRGGYTEAFF.

This clonotype was counted between two and nine times. The rearrangement uses TRBV20-1 and TRBJ2-7; D may be TRBD1 or TRBD2 (5 bases each). CDR3 length: 15 amino acids. CDR1 and CDR2 from the germline V gene are DFQATT and SNEGSKA (reference sequence). The V and J ends lost 6 bases and 0 bases respectively, with 18 bases between them. CDR3 residues: CSAIPRGRASYEQYF. CDR3 nucleotides: TGCAGTGCGATCCCCCGGGGCCGAGCCTCCTACGAGCAGTACTTC.

This clonotype was recorded at least ten times. The CDR3 protein is CASSQDPSGDQETQYF. DNA of the CDR3: TGCGCCAGCAGCCAAGACCCGTCCGGGGACCAAGAGACCCAGTACTTC. This chain connects TRBV4-1 to TRBJ2-5; tentative D call: TRBD2 (5 bases). CDR3 length: 16 amino acids. Deletions cut 0 bases from V and 0 bases from J, with 11 bases between. Germline loops: CDR1 MGHRA, CDR2 YSYEKL.

CDR3 coding DNA: TGTGCCAGCAGCTTAGGTCCCCAGGGCCACTACGAGCAGTACTTC. Its translation: CASSLGPQGHYEQYF. V and J are TRBV7-9 and TRBJ2-7, with D possibly TRBD1 on 5 matching bases. Trimming cost V 1 base and J 3 bases, with 13 bases left between them. CDR3 length: 15 amino acids. Germline V gives CDR1 SEHNR, CDR2 FQNEAQ (reference sequence). The full variable domain, in which reference TRBV7-9 and TRBJ2-7 provide the parts outside the CDR3, is DTGVSQNPRHKITKRGQNVTFRCDPISEHNRLYWYRQTLGQGPEFLTYFQNEAQLEKSRLLSDRFSAERPKGSFSTLEIQRTEQGDSAMYLCASSLGPQGHYEQYFGPGTRLTVT.

The chain links TRBV20-1 to TRBJ2-1; no firm D call. CDR3 length: 13 amino acids. CDR1 is DFQATT, CDR2 SNEGSKA, per germline (reference sequence). The V gene lost 0 bases and the J gene lost 10 bases, with 13 bases spanning the gap. CDR3 DNA sequence: TGCAGTGCTAGAGATCCCCGAAAGGCGGAGCAGTTCTTC. Protein product: CSARDPRKAEQFF.

This clonotype was seen only a few times. The rearrangement links TRBV6-1 to TRBJ2-3; maybe TRBD2 (6 bases). CDR3 size: 16 residues. Trimming stripped 1 base from V and 5 bases from J, with 16 bases between. Germline V CDR1 and CDR2: MNHNS, SASEGT. CDR3 bases: TGTGCCAGCAGTGAAGTACTCCGGAGGGGAGGAGATACGCAGTATTTT. Its protein is CASSEVLRRGGDTQYF.

This clonotype turned up a few times. V gene TRBV20-1 combines with J gene TRBJ1-6, with D uncertain. The V gene lost 4 bases and the J gene lost 6 bases, with 10 bases spanning the gap. Germline V gene data show CDR1 as DFQATT and CDR2 as SNEGSKA (reference sequence). The CDR3 is 13 residues long. The CDR3 coding sequence is TGCAGTGCTACCCGGACGGCTAATTCACCCCTCCACTTT. The encoded protein is CSATRTANSPLHF.